Listed below are T cell receptor beta chains from one sample, sequenced in a study of blood T cell repertoires in COVID-19. The repertoire was sequenced with immunoSEQ multiplex PCR; TCRdb's copy has only in-frame clones and lacks some. The sample consists of around 470,000 clones, 90% of them appearing once. Material: PBMCs or T cells enriched from blood (not recorded which). Receptors were obtained from a man younger than 30 who had recovered from COVID-19. Both conserved end residues are trimmed from each CDR3. Fields, in order: CDR3 protein, J gene, CDR3 length, V gene.

cdr3_aa: ASSIDSSGNTIY; j_call: TRBJ1-3; cdr3_length: 12; v_call: TRBV7-9
cdr3_aa: ASSLASGGWDEQF; j_call: TRBJ2-1; cdr3_length: 13; v_call: TRBV5-1
cdr3_aa: ASRDAGDLNTEAF; j_call: TRBJ1-1; cdr3_length: 13; v_call: TRBV9
cdr3_aa: ASSVRTGGNTEAF; j_call: TRBJ1-1; cdr3_length: 13; v_call: TRBV5-1
cdr3_aa: ASSATGNGFGYT; j_call: TRBJ1-2; cdr3_length: 12; v_call: TRBV2
cdr3_aa: ASTPTPSGSSYEQY; j_call: TRBJ2-7; cdr3_length: 14; v_call: TRBV5-5
cdr3_aa: ASSWTGDNSPLH; j_call: TRBJ1-6; cdr3_length: 12; v_call: TRBV7-3
cdr3_aa: ASSKPGNEQF; j_call: TRBJ2-1; cdr3_length: 10; v_call: TRBV6-5
cdr3_aa: ASSVDRGSASYNEQF; j_call: TRBJ2-1; cdr3_length: 15; v_call: TRBV10-2
cdr3_aa: ASSLGQGDYEQY; j_call: TRBJ2-7; cdr3_length: 12; v_call: TRBV5-1
cdr3_aa: SVAWPQNTEAF; j_call: TRBJ1-1; cdr3_length: 11; v_call: TRBV29-1
cdr3_aa: ASSQGGGRGNTIY; j_call: TRBJ1-3; cdr3_length: 13; v_call: TRBV3-1/TRBV3-2
cdr3_aa: ASSLRDRSSYNSPLH; j_call: TRBJ1-6; cdr3_length: 15; v_call: TRBV7-3
cdr3_aa: ASSLGRDRAYEQY; j_call: TRBJ2-7; cdr3_length: 13; v_call: TRBV7-2
cdr3_aa: ASRPDRDQETQY; j_call: TRBJ2-5; cdr3_length: 12; v_call: TRBV27
cdr3_aa: ASSLGQGVKF; j_call: TRBJ1-4; cdr3_length: 10; v_call: TRBV12-3/TRBV12-4
cdr3_aa: ASSGTESDSNQPQH; j_call: TRBJ1-5; cdr3_length: 14; v_call: TRBV25-1
cdr3_aa: ASSPKQGAREFGYT; j_call: TRBJ1-2; cdr3_length: 14; v_call: TRBV5-4
cdr3_aa: ASRGLARQETQY; j_call: TRBJ2-5; cdr3_length: 12; v_call: TRBV2
cdr3_aa: ASHGGWREENNEQF; j_call: TRBJ2-1; cdr3_length: 14; v_call: TRBV19
cdr3_aa: ASRTSGQGARGYT; j_call: TRBJ1-2; cdr3_length: 13; v_call: TRBV6-5
cdr3_aa: ASRQAGGYNEQF; j_call: TRBJ2-1; cdr3_length: 12; v_call: TRBV27
cdr3_aa: ASSMTDNTEAF; j_call: TRBJ1-1; cdr3_length: 11; v_call: TRBV19
cdr3_aa: ASSLEGRPDTGELF; j_call: TRBJ2-2; cdr3_length: 14; v_call: TRBV5-1
cdr3_aa: ASSEGGEINYGYT; j_call: TRBJ1-2; cdr3_length: 13; v_call: TRBV2
cdr3_aa: ASSFSGQGEGGYT; j_call: TRBJ1-2; cdr3_length: 13; v_call: TRBV7-3
cdr3_aa: AISGRAGGTTDTQY; j_call: TRBJ2-3; cdr3_length: 14; v_call: TRBV10-3
cdr3_aa: ASSFHRGQRTDTQY; j_call: TRBJ2-3; cdr3_length: 14; v_call: TRBV28
cdr3_aa: ASSLSGTSGSSYNEQF; j_call: TRBJ2-1; cdr3_length: 16; v_call: TRBV5-1
cdr3_aa: ASSPRDRELNTEAF; j_call: TRBJ1-1; cdr3_length: 14; v_call: TRBV18
cdr3_aa: ASSLGQGAGYGYT; j_call: TRBJ1-2; cdr3_length: 13; v_call: TRBV11-2
cdr3_aa: ASSRTEKNSPLH; j_call: TRBJ1-6; cdr3_length: 12; v_call: TRBV6-5
cdr3_aa: ASSEGPDTQY; j_call: TRBJ2-3; cdr3_length: 10; v_call: TRBV2
cdr3_aa: SVVTGTGYEQY; j_call: TRBJ2-7; cdr3_length: 11; v_call: TRBV29-1
cdr3_aa: ASSSLQGAGNTIY; j_call: TRBJ1-3; cdr3_length: 13; v_call: TRBV7-9
cdr3_aa: SVEAQYEQY; j_call: TRBJ2-7; cdr3_length: 9; v_call: TRBV29-1
cdr3_aa: ASSDLGTGYNEQY; j_call: TRBJ2-7; cdr3_length: 13; v_call: TRBV27
cdr3_aa: AWRELRGYSNYGYT; j_call: TRBJ1-2; cdr3_length: 14; v_call: TRBV30
cdr3_aa: ATSRVGVVQGAYYGYT; j_call: TRBJ1-2; cdr3_length: 16; v_call: TRBV15
cdr3_aa: ATSENRGGEKLF; j_call: TRBJ1-4; cdr3_length: 12; v_call: TRBV15
cdr3_aa: ASSQDRPGPEQY; j_call: TRBJ2-7; cdr3_length: 12; v_call: TRBV4-1
cdr3_aa: ASSKGGTGIGEENTIY; j_call: TRBJ1-3; cdr3_length: 16; v_call: TRBV21-1
cdr3_aa: ASVTESSAF; j_call: TRBJ1-1; cdr3_length: 9; v_call: TRBV19
cdr3_aa: ASSHAGGTSGNIQY; j_call: TRBJ2-4; cdr3_length: 14; v_call: TRBV6-6
cdr3_aa: ATSDRVLETQY; j_call: TRBJ2-5; cdr3_length: 11; v_call: TRBV19